Following are 9 T cell receptor beta chains from one sample sequenced in a study of blood T cell repertoires in COVID-19. Only in-frame clones appear in the TCRdb table, and some are missing; sequencing was by immunoSEQ multiplex PCR. The data hold a few hundred thousand clones, with approximately 84% observed a single time. Sequencing input: PBMCs or T cells enriched from blood (not recorded which). The receptors were gathered from a man aged 50-59 years who had recovered from COVID-19.

This clone appeared a single time. The genes are TRBV10-2 and TRBJ1-2, with D unresolved. This CDR3 is 13 amino acids long. The germline CDR1 and CDR2 sequences are WSHSY and SAAADI. V was clipped by 0 bases and J by 6 bases, with 8 bases between them. The CDR3 reads CASSESKQNGYTF. The CDR3 DNA reads as TGCGCCAGCAGTGAGTCGAAACAGAATGGCTACACCTTC.

The CDR3, as DNA: TGTGCCAGCAGCTTAGATGGGACTAGCGGGAGGGAATTCACAGATACGCAGTATTTT. Its translation: CASSLDGTSGREFTDTQYF. V and J are TRBV7-9 and TRBJ2-3; TRBD2 matches at 16 bases. The CDR3 contains 19 residues. Germline V CDR1 and CDR2: SEHNR, FQNEAQ (reference sequence). Trimming removed 1 base from V and 2 bases from J; junction bases left unmatched: 6.

This clone came up a few times. DNA for the CDR3: TGTGCCAGCAGTCCATGGACTAGCGGGAGACACTCGAACACCGGGGAGCTGTTTTTT. It codes for CASSPWTSGRHSNTGELFF. This chain uses TRBV6-2 or TRBV6-3 with TRBJ2-2, with TRBD2 matching over 13 bases. Germline CDR1 and CDR2: MNHEY and SVGEGT. This CDR3 is 19 amino acids long. The ends lost 5 bases at V and 0 bases at J; junction bases unmatched: 9.

This chain uses TRBV5-1 with TRBJ2-5; 15 bases agree with TRBD2. Germline values: CDR1 SGHRS, CDR2 YFSETQ. V was pared by 4 bases and J by 4 bases, with 8 bases of the junction left unmatched. The CDR3 extends over 17 amino acids. The CDR3: CASSHWTSGGEGETQYF. CDR3 nucleotides: TGCGCCAGCAGCCACTGGACTAGCGGGGGGGAAGGAGAGACCCAGTACTTC.

The V and J genes are TRBV27 and TRBJ1-2; the match to TRBD1 covers 8 bases. Germline V gene lookup returns CDR1 MNHEY and CDR2 SMNVEV (reference sequence). The V gene end was trimmed by 5 bases and the J gene end by 3 bases; junction bases not matched to a gene: 8. The CDR3 is 15 amino acids. The CDR3 bases are TGTGCCAGCAGTGTCCGACAGGGGATTGACTATGGCTACACCTTC. Translation gives CASSVRQGIDYGYTF.

The chain employs TRBV5-8 and TRBJ1-2; D unresolved. Germline V gives CDR1 SGHTS, CDR2 YDEGEE. V gave up 0 bases and J gave up 8 bases, with 11 bases separating them. The CDR3 contains 13 residues. The chain's CDR3 is CASSLVKTKGYTF. Written as DNA, the CDR3 is TGTGCCAGCAGCTTGGTCAAAACTAAAGGCTACACCTTC.

This sequence joins TRBV28 and TRBJ1-4; 8 positions agree with TRBD1. The junction had 6 bases not matched to a gene; V was cut back by 5 bases and J by 4 bases. Germline assignment: CDR1 MDHEN and CDR2 SYDVKM. This CDR3 contains 15 residues. CDR3 nucleotides: TGTGCCAGCAGTGGACAGGGCACGGGTAATGAAAAACTGTTTTTT. Residues: CASSGQGTGNEKLFF.

The J gene is TRBJ2-7, the V gene TRBV12-3 or TRBV12-4; D is undetermined. The CDR3 sequence is 13 residues long. V shed 6 bases and J shed 0 bases, with 9 bases lying between them. For the CDR3, the DNA is TGTGCCAGCAGCCACAGCACCTCCTACGAGCAGTACTTC. It translates to CASSHSTSYEQYF.

The J gene is TRBJ2-5, the V gene TRBV7-9, with D perhaps TRBD2 (5 bases). V was shortened by 5 bases and J by 0 bases, with 10 bases between the two germline ends. CDR1 is SEHNR and CDR2 is FQNEAQ in the germline V gene (reference sequence). CDR3 length: 14 amino acids. This CDR3 reads CASSLREYQETQYF. The CDR3 bases are TGTGCCAGCAGCCTTCGGGAATACCAAGAGACCCAGTACTTC.